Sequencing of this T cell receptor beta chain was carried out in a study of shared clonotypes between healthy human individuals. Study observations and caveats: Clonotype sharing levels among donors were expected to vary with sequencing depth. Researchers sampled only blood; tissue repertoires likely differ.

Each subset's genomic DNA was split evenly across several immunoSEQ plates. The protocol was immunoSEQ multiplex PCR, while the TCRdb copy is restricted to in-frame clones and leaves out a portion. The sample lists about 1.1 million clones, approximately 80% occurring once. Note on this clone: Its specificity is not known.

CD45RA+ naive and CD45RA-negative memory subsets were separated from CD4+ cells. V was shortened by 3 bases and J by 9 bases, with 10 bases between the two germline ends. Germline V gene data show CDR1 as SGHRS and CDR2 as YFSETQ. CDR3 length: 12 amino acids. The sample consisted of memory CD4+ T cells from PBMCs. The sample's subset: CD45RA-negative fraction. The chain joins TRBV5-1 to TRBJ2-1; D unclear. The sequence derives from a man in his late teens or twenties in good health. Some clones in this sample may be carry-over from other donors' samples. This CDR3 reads CASSWSTVEQFF. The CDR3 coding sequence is TGCGCCAGCAGCTGGAGTACGGTTGAGCAGTTCTTC.